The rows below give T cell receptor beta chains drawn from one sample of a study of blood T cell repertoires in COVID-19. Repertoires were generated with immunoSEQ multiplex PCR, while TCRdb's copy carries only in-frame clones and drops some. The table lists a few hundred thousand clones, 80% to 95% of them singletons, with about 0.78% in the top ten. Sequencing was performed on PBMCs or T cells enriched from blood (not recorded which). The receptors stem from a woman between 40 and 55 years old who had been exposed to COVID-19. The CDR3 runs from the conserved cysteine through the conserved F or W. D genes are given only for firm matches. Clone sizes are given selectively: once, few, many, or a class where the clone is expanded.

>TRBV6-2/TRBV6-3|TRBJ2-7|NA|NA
CASSYSGGTGVREQYF
TGTGCCAGCAGTTACTCTGGCGGTACGGGAGTACGGGAGCAGTACTTC
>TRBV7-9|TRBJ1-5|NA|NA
CASSYGGGGSPQPQHF
TGTGCCAGCAGCTACGGGGGAGGGGGTAGTCCCCAGCCCCAGCATTTT
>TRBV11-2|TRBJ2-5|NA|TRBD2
CASSLDRQRGAKQETQYF
TGTGCCAGCAGCTTAGATCGCCAGCGGGGAGCAAAACAAGAGACCCAGTACTTC
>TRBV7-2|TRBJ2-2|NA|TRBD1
CASRQDRGAYTGELFF
TGTGCCAGCAGACAGGACAGGGGGGCCTACACCGGGGAGCTGTTTTTT
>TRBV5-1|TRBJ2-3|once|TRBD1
CASSSGLGGITDTQYF
TGCGCCAGCAGCTCAGGCTTAGGGGGCATCACAGATACGCAGTATTTT
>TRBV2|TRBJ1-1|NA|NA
CASTRTLSTEAFF
TGTGCCAGCACCAGGACATTGTCCACTGAAGCTTTCTTT
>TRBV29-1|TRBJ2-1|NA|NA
CSVEHSTYNEQFF
TGCAGCGTTGAACACTCCACCTACAATGAGCAGTTCTTC
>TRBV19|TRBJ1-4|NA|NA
CASPVSSGMANEKLFF
TGTGCCAGCCCCGTTTCGTCAGGGATGGCGAATGAAAAACTGTTTTTT
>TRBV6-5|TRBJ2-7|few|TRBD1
CASSYSRTGEEQYF
TGTGCCAGCAGTTACTCGAGGACAGGGGAAGAGCAGTACTTC
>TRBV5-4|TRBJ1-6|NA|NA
CASSLSAGEESPLHF
TGTGCCAGCAGCTTGTCCGCCGGGGAGGAATCACCCCTCCACTTT
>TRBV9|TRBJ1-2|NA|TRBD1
CASSVGGQASYGYTF
TGTGCCAGCAGCGTAGGAGGACAGGCCTCATATGGCTACACCTTC
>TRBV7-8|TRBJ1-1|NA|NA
CASSSTGSTEAFF
TGTGCCAGCAGTTCTACAGGAAGCACTGAAGCTTTCTTT
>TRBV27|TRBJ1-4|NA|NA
CASGKQGSANEKLFF
TGTGCCAGCGGTAAACAGGGCTCGGCTAATGAAAAACTGTTTTTT
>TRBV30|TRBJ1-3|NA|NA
CAWSVSPSSGNTIYF
TGTGCCTGGAGTGTGTCTCCGAGCTCTGGAAACACCATATATTTT
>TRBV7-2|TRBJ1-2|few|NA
CASSASQASYGYTF
TGTGCCAGCAGCGCGAGCCAGGCCTCCTATGGCTACACCTTC
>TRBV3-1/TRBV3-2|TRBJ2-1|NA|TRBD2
CASSHGRGATYNEQFF
TGTGCCAGCAGCCACGGGCGGGGGGCCACCTACAATGAGCAGTTCTTC
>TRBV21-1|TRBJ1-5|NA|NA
CASSKVGRGEEQPQHF
TGTGCCAGCAGCAAAGTTGGCAGGGGAGAGGAACAGCCCCAGCATTTT
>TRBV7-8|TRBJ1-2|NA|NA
CASSPRQPVAYNYGYTF
TGTGCCAGCAGCCCCAGACAGCCCGTTGCTTATAACTATGGCTACACCTTC
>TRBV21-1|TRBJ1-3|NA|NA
CASSKTEGSGNTIYF
TGTGCCAGCAGCAAAACAGAGGGCTCTGGAAACACCATATATTTT
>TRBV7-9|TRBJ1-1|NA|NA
CASSLTGSTEAFF
TGTGCCAGCAGCTTAACAGGGAGCACTGAAGCTTTCTTT
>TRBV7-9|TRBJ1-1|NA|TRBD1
CASSPWDRGSEAFF
TGTGCCAGCAGCCCTTGGGACAGGGGATCTGAAGCTTTCTTT
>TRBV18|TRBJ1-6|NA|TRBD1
CASSRDRKNSPLHF
TGTGCCAGCTCAAGGGACAGGAAGAATTCACCCCTCCACTTT
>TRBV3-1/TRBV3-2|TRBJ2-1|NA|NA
CASSQRSGEQFF
TGTGCCAGCAGCCAACGCTCGGGAGAGCAGTTCTTC
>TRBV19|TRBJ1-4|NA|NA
CASNSRGSPLNEKLFF
TGTGCCAGCAACTCTCGTGGGAGCCCACTGAATGAAAAACTGTTTTTT
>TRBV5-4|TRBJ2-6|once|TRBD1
CASSLGDRGIPPSGANVLTF
TGTGCCAGCAGCTTGGGGGACAGGGGAATTCCCCCCTCTGGGGCCAACGTCCTGACTTTC
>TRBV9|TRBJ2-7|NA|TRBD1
CASSGQGREQYF
TGTGCCAGCAGCGGACAGGGTCGCGAGCAGTACTTC
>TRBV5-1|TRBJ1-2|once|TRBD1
CASSPTGQGSGYGYTF
TGCGCCAGCAGCCCAACAGGACAGGGTTCCGGCTATGGCTACACCTTC
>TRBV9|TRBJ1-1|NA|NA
CASSVVGGEAFF
TGTGCCAGCAGCGTAGTAGGAGGCGAAGCTTTCTTT
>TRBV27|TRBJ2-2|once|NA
CASSRSLANTGELFF
TGTGCCAGCAGCCGGTCACTAGCGAACACCGGGGAGCTGTTTTTT